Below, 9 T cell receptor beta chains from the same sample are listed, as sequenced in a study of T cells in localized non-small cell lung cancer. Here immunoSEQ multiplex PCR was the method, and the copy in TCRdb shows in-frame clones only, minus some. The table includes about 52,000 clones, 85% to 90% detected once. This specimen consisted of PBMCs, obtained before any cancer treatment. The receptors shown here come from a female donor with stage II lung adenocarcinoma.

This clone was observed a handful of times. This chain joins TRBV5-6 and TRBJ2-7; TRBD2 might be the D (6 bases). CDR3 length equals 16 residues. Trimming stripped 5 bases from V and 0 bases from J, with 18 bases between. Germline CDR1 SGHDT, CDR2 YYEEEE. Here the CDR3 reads CASRYTAAGSSYEQYF. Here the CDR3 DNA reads TGTGCCAGCAGATACACGGCTGCGGGGAGCTCCTACGAGCAGTACTTC.

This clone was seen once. CDR3 coding DNA: TGTGCCAGCAGCGGGAACAGGGGGGATGAGCAGTTCTTC. This gives the protein CASSGNRGDEQFF. The chain recombines TRBV7-9 with TRBJ2-1; 8 bases are shared with TRBD1. V was pared by 5 bases and J by 8 bases, with 5 bases of the junction left unmatched. Germline assignment: CDR1 SEHNR and CDR2 FQNEAQ (reference sequence). The CDR3 runs to 13 residues. Full variable domain (rest looked up from reference TRBV7-9 and TRBJ2-1): DTGVSQNPRHKITKRGQNVTFRCDPISEHNRLYWYRQTLGQGPEFLTYFQNEAQLEKSRLLSDRFSAERPKGSFSTLEIQRTEQGDSAMYLCASSGNRGDEQFFGPGTRLTVL.

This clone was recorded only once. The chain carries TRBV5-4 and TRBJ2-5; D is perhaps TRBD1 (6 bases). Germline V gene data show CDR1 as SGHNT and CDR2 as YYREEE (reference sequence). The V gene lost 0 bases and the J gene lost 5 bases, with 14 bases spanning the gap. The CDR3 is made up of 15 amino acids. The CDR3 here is CASSLVKGVLETQYF. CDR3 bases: TGTGCCAGCAGCTTGGTCAAGGGGGTTTTGGAGACCCAGTACTTC.

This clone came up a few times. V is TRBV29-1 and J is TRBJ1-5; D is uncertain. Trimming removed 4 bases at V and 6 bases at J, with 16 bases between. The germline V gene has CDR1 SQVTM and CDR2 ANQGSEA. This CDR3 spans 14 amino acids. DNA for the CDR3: TGCAGCGTTGTCATAGAGGCAGTCGGTCAGCCCCAGCATTTT. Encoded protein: CSVVIEAVGQPQHF.

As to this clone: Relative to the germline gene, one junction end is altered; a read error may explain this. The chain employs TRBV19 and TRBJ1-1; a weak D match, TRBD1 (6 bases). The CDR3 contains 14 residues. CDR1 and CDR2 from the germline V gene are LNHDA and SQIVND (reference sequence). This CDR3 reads CARSLRGGDTEAFF. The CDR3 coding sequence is TGTGCCCGTAGTCTCCGAGGGGGGGACACTGAAGCTTTCTTT. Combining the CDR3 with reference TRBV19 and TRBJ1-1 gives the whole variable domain DGGITQSPKYLFRKEGQNVTLSCEQNLNHDAMYWYRQDPGQGLRLIYYSQIVNDFQKGDIAEGYSVSREKKESFPLTVTSAQKNPTAFYLCARSLRGGDTEAFFGQGTRLTVV.

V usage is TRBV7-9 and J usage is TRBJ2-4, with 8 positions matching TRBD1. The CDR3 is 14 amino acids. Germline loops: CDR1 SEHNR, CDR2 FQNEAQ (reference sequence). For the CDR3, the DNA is TGTGCAGTCCCGGGACAGGAACTCAAAAACATTCAGTACTTC. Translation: CAVPGQELKNIQYF.

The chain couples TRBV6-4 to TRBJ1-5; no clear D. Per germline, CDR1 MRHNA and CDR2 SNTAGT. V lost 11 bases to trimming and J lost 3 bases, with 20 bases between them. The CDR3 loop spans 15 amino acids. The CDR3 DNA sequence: TGTGCCCAACCCCGTGGGGTGCAGACCAATCAGCCCCAGCATTTT. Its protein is CAQPRGVQTNQPQHF.

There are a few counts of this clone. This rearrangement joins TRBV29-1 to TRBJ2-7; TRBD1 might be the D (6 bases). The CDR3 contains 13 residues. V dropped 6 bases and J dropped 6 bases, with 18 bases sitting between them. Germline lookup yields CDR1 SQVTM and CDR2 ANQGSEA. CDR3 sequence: CSVRDISASEQYF. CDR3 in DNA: TGCAGCGTCCGGGACATTTCGGCCTCCGAGCAGTACTTC.

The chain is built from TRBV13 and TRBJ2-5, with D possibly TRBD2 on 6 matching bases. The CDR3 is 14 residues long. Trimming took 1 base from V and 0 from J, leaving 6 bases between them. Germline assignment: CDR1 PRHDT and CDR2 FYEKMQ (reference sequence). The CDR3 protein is CASSLAGDQETQYF. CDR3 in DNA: TGTGCCAGCAGCTTAGCGGGGGACCAAGAGACCCAGTACTTC.